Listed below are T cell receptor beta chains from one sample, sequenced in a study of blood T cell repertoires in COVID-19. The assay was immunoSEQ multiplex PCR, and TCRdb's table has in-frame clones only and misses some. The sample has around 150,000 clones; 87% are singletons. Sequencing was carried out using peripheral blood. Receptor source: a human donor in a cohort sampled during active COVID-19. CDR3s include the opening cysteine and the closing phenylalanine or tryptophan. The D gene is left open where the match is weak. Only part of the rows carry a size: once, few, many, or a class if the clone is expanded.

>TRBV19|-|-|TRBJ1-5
CASRTTGHNQPQHF
TGTGCCAGTAGGACAACAGGGCACAATCAGCCCCAGCATTTT
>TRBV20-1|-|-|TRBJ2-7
CSASRVNSYEQYF
TGCAGTGCTAGTAGAGTAAACTCCTACGAGCAGTACTTC
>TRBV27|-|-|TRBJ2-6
CASSFSPAGANVLTF
TGTGCCAGCAGTTTCTCCCCAGCTGGGGCCAACGTCCTGACTTTC
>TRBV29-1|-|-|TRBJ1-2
CSVERSGVNYGYTF
TGCAGCGTTGAGCGTTCAGGGGTGAACTATGGCTACACCTTC
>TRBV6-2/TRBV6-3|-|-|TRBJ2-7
CASSYGGITYEQYF
TGTGCCAGCAGTTACGGGGGGATCACCTACGAGCAGTACTTC
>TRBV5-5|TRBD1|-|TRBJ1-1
CASSARQGSTTEAFF
TGTGCCAGCAGCGCCCGACAGGGTTCGACTACTGAAGCTTTCTTT
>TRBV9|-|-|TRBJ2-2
CASSVAGKRELFF
TGTGCCAGCAGCGTAGCGGGAAAGAGGGAGCTGTTTTTT
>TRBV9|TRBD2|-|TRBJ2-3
CASSVEKRGTWDTQYF
TGTGCCAGCAGCGTAGAAAAGCGGGGGACTTGGGATACGCAGTATTTT
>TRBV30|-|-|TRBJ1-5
CAWSNGFSWNSYNQPQHF
TGTGCCTGGAGTAACGGGTTTTCGTGGAATAGCTACAATCAGCCCCAGCATTTT
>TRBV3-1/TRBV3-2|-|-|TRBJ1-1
CASSQVLTVNTEAFF
TGTGCCAGCAGCCAAGTTCTCACAGTGAACACTGAAGCTTTCTTT
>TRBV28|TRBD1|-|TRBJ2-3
CASTHRQGWTQYF
TGTGCCAGCACTCACCGACAGGGGTGGACGCAGTATTTT
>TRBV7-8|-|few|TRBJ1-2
CASSLARGSGYTF
TGTGCCAGCAGCTTAGCGAGGGGGAGCGGCTACACCTTC
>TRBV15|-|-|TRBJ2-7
CATSRESGVLSYEQYF
TGTGCCACCAGCAGAGAGTCAGGGGTCCTCTCCTACGAGCAGTACTTC
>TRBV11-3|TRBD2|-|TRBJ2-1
CASSVVTSGSVEQFF
TGTGCCAGCAGCGTAGTGACTAGCGGGAGCGTTGAGCAGTTCTTC
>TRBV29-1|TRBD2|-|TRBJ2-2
CSGGLVGTGELFF
TGCAGCGGCGGACTAGTAGGCACCGGGGAGCTGTTTTTT
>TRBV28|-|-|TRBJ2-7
CASAPLMIVGLTYEQYF
TGTGCCAGCGCACCCCTCATGATCGTTGGGCTCACCTACGAGCAGTACTTC
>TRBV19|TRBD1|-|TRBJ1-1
CASSRGQGWTEAFF
TGTGCCAGTAGTCGTGGACAGGGGTGGACTGAAGCTTTCTTT
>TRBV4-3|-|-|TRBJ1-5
CASSPSGSGNQPQHF
TGCGCCAGCAGCCCCAGCGGTTCCGGCAATCAGCCCCAGCATTTT
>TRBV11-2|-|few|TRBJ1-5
CASSLDRDQPQHF
TGTGCCAGCAGCTTAGATCGGGATCAGCCCCAGCATTTT
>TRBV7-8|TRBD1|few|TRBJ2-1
CASSARGPTYNEQFF
TGTGCCAGCAGCGCCAGGGGGCCAACCTACAATGAGCAGTTCTTC
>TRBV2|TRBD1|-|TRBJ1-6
CASAWDRGNNSPLHF
TGTGCCAGCGCTTGGGACAGGGGAAATAATTCACCCCTCCACTTT
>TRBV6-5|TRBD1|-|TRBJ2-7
CASSYPGTGTYEQYF
TGTGCCAGCAGTTACCCCGGGACAGGGACCTACGAGCAGTACTTC
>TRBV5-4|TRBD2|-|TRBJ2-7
CASSRLMAGGIGYEQYF
TGTGCCAGCAGCCGACTCATGGCGGGAGGGATTGGGTACGAGCAGTACTTC
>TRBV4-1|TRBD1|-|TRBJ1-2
CASSQAWTGYNYGYTF
TGCGCCAGCAGCCAGGCATGGACAGGGTATAACTATGGCTACACCTTC
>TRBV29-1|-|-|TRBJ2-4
CSVETGQAKNIQYF
TGCAGCGTTGAAACAGGGCAGGCCAAAAACATTCAGTACTTC
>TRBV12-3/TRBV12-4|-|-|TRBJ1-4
CASSFNRAEKLFF
TGTGCCAGCAGTTTCAACAGGGCTGAAAAACTGTTTTTT
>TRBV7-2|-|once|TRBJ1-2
CASSSTGNYGYTF
TGTGCCAGCAGCTCCACAGGTAACTATGGCTACACCTTC
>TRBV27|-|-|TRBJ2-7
CASSSAYEQYF
TGTGCCAGCAGTTCGGCCTACGAGCAGTACTTC
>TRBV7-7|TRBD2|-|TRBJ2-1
CASSLELSGEQFF
TGTGCCAGCAGCTTAGAACTTAGCGGGGAGCAGTTCTTC
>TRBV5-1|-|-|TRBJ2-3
CASSLPSGTSTDTQYF
TGCGCCAGCAGCTTACCGAGCGGAACTAGCACAGATACGCAGTATTTT
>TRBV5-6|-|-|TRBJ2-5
CASSLIGEYQYF
TGTGCCAGCAGCTTGATCGGGGAATACCAGTACTTC
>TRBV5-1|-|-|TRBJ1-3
CASSLGPARLSGNTIYF
TGCGCCAGCAGCTTGGGGCCCGCTAGGCTCTCTGGAAACACCATATATTTT
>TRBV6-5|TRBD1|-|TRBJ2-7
CASRINRDSYYEQYF
TGTGCCAGCAGGATAAACCGGGACAGCTATTACGAGCAGTACTTC
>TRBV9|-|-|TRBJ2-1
CASSARGVLNNEQFF
TGTGCCAGCAGCGCCCGGGGAGTCCTTAACAATGAGCAGTTCTTC
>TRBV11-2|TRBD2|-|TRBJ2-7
CASSFQRDSSYEQYF
TGTGCCAGCAGCTTCCAGCGGGATTCCTCCTACGAGCAGTACTTC
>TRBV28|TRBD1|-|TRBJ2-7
CASGRGREQYF
TGTGCCAGCGGCAGGGGGCGGGAGCAGTACTTC
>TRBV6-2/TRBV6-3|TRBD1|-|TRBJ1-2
CASSSRTGGFGYTF
TGTGCCAGCAGTTCGAGGACAGGGGGCTTTGGCTACACCTTC
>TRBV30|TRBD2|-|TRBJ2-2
CACPAQRGAGITGELFF
TGTGCCTGTCCTGCCCAGCGGGGCGCTGGAATCACCGGGGAGCTGTTTTTT
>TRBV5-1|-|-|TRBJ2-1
CASRGDIPSHEQFF
TGCGCCAGCAGGGGGGACATCCCCTCACATGAGCAGTTCTTC
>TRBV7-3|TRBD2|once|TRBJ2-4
CASSLTSGGAKNIQYF
TGTGCCAGCAGCTTAACTAGCGGGGGAGCCAAAAACATTCAGTACTTC
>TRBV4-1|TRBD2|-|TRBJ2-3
CASSQLRTGEGDTQYF
TGCGCCAGCAGCCAGCTGAGGACCGGGGAGGGGGATACGCAGTATTTT
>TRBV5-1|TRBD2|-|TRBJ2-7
CASSLRAGRTYYEQYF
TGCGCCAGCAGCTTGCGCGCCGGGAGGACTTACTACGAGCAGTACTTC
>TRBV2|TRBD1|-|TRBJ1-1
CASSDRTGGQTEAFF
TGTGCCAGCAGTGATAGGACAGGGGGTCAAACTGAAGCTTTCTTT
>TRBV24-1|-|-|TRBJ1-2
CATSEADNYGYTF
TGTGCCACCAGTGAGGCAGATAACTATGGCTACACCTTC
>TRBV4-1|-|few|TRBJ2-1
CASSRSQGGLAGDNEQFF
TGCGCCAGCAGCCGCTCCCAAGGCGGGCTAGCCGGTGACAATGAGCAGTTCTTC
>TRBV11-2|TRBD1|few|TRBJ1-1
CASSLDRDTEAFF
TGTGCCAGCAGCCTCGACAGGGACACTGAAGCTTTCTTT
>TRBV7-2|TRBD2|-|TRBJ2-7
CASSRGRVEEQYF
TGTGCCAGCAGCCGAGGGAGGGTCGAGGAGCAGTACTTC
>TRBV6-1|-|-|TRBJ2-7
CASSEARQGQYF
TGTGCCAGCAGTGAAGCGCGGCAGGGACAGTACTTC
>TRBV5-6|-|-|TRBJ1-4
CASSLPGSNEKLFF
TGTGCCAGCAGCTTGCCAGGGTCGAATGAAAAACTGTTTTTT
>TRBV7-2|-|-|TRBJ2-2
CASSLEGWGRSAAGELFF
TGTGCCAGCAGCTTAGAGGGTTGGGGAAGGTCAGCGGCCGGGGAGCTGTTTTTT
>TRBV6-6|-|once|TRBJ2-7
CASSVREVSEQYF
TGTGCCAGCAGCGTCAGGGAAGTCAGCGAGCAGTACTTC
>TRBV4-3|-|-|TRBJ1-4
CASSQDWVSGKLFF
TGCGCCAGCAGCCAAGATTGGGTTTCAGGAAAACTGTTTTTT
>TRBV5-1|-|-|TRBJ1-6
CASSLSQGTNSPLHF
TGCGCCAGCAGCTTGAGTCAGGGTACGAATTCACCCCTCCACTTT
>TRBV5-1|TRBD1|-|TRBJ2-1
CASSLRQGAGNEQFF
TGCGCCAGCAGCCTCCGACAGGGAGCTGGCAATGAGCAGTTCTTC
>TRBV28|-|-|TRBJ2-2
CASSTVAVDTGELFF
TGTGCCAGCAGCACGGTAGCAGTCGACACCGGGGAGCTGTTTTTT